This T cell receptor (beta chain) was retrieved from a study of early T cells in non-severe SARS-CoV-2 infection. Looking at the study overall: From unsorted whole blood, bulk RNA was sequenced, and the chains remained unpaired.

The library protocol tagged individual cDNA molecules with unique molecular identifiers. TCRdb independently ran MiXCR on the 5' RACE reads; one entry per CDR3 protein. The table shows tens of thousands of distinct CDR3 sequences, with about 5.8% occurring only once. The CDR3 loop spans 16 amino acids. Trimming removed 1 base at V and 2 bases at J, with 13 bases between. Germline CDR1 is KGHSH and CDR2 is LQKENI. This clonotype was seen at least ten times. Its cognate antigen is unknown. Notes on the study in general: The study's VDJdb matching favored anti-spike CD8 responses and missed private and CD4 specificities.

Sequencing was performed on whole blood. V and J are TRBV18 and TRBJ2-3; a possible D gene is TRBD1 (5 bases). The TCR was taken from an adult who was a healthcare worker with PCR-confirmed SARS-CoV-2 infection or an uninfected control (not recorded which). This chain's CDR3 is CASSPLRAGPTDTQYF. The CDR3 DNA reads TGTGCCAGCTCACCACTCCGGGCAGGGCCCACAGATACGCAGTATTTT.